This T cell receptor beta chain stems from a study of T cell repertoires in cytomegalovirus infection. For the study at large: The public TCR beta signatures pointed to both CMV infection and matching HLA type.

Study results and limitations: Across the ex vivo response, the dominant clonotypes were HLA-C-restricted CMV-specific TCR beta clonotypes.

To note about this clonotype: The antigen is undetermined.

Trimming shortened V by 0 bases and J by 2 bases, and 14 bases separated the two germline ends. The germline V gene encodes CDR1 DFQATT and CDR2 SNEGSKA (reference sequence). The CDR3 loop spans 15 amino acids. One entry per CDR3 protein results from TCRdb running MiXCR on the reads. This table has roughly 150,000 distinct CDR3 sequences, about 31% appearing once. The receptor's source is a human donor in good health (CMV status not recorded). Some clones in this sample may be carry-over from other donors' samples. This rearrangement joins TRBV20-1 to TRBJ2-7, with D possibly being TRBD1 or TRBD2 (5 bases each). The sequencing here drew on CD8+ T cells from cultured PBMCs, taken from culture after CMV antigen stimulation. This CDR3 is CSARDIEGSPYEQYF. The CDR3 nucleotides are TGCAGTGCTAGAGACATAGAGGGGTCTCCCTACGAGCAGTACTTC.